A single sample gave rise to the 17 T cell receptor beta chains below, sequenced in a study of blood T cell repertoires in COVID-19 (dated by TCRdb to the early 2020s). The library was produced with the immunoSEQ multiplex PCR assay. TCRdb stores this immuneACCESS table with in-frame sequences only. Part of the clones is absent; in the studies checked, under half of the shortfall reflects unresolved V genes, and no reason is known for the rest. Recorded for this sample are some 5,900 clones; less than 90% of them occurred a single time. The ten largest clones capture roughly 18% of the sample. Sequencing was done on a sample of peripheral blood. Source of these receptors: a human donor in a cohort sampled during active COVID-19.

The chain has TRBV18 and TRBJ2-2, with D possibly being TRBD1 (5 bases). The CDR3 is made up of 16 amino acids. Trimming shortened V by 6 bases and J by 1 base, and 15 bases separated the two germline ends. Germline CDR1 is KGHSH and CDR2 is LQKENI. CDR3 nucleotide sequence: TGTGCCAGCTCTCCAAAAGTCACAGGGAACACCGGGGAGCTGTTTTTT. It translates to CASSPKVTGNTGELFF.

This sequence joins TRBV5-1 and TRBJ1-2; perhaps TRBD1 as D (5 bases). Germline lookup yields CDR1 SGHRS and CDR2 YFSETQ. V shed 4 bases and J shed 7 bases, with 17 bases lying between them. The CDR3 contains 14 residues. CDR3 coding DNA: TGCGCCAGCAGCGCTCAGGCAGGGTCCACTGGCTACACCTTC. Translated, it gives CASSAQAGSTGYTF. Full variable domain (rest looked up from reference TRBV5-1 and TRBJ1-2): KAGVTQTPRYLIKTRGQQVTLSCSPISGHRSVSWYQQTPGQGLQFLFEYFSETQRNKGNFPGRFSGRQFSNSRSEMNVSTLELGDSALYLCASSAQAGSTGYTFGSGTRLTVV.

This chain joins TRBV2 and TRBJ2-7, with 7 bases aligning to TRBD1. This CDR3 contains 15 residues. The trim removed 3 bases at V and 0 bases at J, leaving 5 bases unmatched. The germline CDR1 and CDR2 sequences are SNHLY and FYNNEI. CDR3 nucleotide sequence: TGTGCCAGCAGTGAGACGGCAGGGGGCTCCTACGAGCAGTACTTC. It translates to CASSETAGGSYEQYF.

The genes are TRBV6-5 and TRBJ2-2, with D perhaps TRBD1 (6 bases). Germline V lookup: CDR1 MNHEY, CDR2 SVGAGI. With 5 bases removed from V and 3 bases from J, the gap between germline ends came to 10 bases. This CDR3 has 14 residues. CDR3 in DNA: TGTGCCAGCAGTATGGGGGCGGACACCGGGGAGCTGTTTTTT. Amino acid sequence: CASSMGADTGELFF.

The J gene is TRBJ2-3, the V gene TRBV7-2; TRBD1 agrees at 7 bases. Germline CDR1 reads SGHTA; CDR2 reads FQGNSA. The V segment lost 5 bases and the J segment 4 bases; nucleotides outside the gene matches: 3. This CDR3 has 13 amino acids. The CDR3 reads CASSAQGADTQYF. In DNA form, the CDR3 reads TGTGCCAGCAGCGCCCAGGGGGCAGATACGCAGTATTTT.

This CDR3 reads CAWQNRGRLFGYTF. In DNA, the CDR3 is TGTGCCTGGCAGAACAGGGGGCGCTTGTTTGGCTACACCTTC. V gene TRBV30 combines with J gene TRBJ1-2; 9 bases map to TRBD1. The CDR3 contains 14 residues. V trimming: 5 bases; J trimming: 7 bases; junction bases outside the gene matches: 11. Germline values: CDR1 GTSNPN, CDR2 SVGIG (reference sequence).

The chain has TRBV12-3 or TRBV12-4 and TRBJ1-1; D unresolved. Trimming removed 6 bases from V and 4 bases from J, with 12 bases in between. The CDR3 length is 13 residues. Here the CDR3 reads CASSLDWGTEAFF. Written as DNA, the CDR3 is TGTGCCAGCAGCTTGGACTGGGGCACTGAAGCTTTCTTT.

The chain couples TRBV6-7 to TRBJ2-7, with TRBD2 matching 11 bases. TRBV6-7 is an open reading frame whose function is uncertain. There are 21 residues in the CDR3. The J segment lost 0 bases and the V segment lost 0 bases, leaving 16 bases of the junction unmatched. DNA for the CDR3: TGTGCCAGCAGTTACTCGTTGGGCTCCGGGACTAGCGGTATCCGCTCCTACGAGCAGTACTTC. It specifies CASSYSLGSGTSGIRSYEQYF.

In DNA, the CDR3 is TGCGCCAGCAGCCAAGGAGGCGGGGGGCGAGATACGCAGTATTTT. As protein: CASSQGGGGRDTQYF. V usage is TRBV4-1 and J usage is TRBJ2-3; 8 positions match TRBD2. The CDR3 spans 15 residues. Trimming cost V 1 base and J 5 bases; bases outside gene matches: 5. From germline, CDR1 is MGHRA and CDR2 YSYEKL.

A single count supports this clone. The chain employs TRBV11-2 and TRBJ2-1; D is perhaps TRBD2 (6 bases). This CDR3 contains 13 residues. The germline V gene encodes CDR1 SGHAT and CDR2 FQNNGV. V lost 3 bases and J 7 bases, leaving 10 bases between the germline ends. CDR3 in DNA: TGTGCCAGCAGCTTTGGCGCGGGGAATGAGCAGTTCTTC. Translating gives CASSFGAGNEQFF.

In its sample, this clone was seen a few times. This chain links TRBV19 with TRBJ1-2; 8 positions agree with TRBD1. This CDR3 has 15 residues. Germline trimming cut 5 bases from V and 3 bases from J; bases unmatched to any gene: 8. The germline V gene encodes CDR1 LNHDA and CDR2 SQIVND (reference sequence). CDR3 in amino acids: CASSPQGGRDYGYTF. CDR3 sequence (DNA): TGTGCCAGTAGTCCACAGGGGGGAAGGGACTATGGCTACACCTTC.

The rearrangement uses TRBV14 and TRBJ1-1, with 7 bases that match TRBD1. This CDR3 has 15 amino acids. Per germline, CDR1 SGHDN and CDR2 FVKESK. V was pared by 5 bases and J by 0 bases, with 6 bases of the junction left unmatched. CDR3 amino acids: CASSVQGSLNTEAFF. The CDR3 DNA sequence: TGTGCCAGCAGCGTACAGGGGTCTTTGAACACTGAAGCTTTCTTT.

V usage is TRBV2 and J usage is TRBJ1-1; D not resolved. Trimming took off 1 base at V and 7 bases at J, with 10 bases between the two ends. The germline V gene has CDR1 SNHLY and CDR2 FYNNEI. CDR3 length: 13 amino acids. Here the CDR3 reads CASSEGAAFEAFF. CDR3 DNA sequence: TGTGCCAGCAGTGAAGGGGCAGCCTTTGAAGCTTTCTTT.

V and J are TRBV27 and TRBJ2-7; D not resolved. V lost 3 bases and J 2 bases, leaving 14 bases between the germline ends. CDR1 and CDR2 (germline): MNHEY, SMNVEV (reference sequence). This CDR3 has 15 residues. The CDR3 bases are TGTGCCAGCAGTTTTTCTCCCCCGGGTACCTACGAGCAGTACTTC. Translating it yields CASSFSPPGTYEQYF.

CDR3 bases: TGTGCCAGCAGCCCTCTACGCTCCTACGAGCAGTACTTC. Translating it yields CASSPLRSYEQYF. The chain recombines TRBV14 with TRBJ2-7, with D hard to call. The CDR3 runs to 13 residues. Germline-derived CDR1 and CDR2 are SGHDN and FVKESK. Trimming stripped 4 bases from V and 0 bases from J, with 7 bases between.

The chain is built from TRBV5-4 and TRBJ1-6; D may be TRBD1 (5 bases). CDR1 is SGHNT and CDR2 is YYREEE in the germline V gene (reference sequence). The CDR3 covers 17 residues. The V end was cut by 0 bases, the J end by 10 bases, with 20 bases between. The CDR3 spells CASSLGKMGGRSSPLHF. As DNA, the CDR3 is TGTGCCAGCAGCTTGGGCAAGATGGGGGGTCGAAGCTCACCCCTCCACTTT.

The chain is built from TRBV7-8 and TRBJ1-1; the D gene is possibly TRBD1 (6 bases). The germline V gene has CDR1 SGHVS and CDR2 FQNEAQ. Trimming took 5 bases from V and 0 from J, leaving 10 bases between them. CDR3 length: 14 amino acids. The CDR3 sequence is CASSIRTVNTEAFF. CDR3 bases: TGTGCCAGCAGCATCCGGACAGTGAACACTGAAGCTTTCTTT.